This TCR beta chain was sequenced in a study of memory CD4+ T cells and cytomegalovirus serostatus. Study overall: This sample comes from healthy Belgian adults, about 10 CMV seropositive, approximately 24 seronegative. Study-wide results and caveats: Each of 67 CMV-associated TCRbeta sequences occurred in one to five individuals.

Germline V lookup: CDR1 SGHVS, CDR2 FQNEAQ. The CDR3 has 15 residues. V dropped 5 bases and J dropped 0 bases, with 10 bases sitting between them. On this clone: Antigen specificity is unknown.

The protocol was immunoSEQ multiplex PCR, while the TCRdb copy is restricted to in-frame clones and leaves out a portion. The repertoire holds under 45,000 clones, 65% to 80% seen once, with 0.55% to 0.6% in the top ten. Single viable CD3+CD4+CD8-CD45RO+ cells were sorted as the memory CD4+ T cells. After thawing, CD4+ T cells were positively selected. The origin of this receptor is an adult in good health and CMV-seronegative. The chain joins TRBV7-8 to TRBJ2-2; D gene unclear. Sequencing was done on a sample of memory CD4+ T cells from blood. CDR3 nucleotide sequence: TGTGCCAGCAGCGCTTACAGTGCGAACACCGGGGAGCTGTTTTTT. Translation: CASSAYSANTGELFF.